The clone carrying this T cell receptor (beta chain) was seen a single time. Its antigen is undetermined. Germline CDR1 is SQVTM and CDR2 is ANQGSEA. Trimming took 6 bases from V and 3 from J, leaving 14 bases between them. The length of the CDR3 is 13 residues. Two oligonucleotides, mixed equimolar, formed the beta constant-region primer covering TRBC1 and TRBC2. Nested alpha and beta constant-region primers with the SP2 primer drove four PCR rounds on ligated cDNA. TCRdb reprocessed the UMI-ligation and nested PCR reads with MiXCR, giving one entry per CDR3 protein. The repertoire includes roughly 100,000 distinct CDR3 sequences, more than 14% of them detected once, and approximately 2.8% sits in the top ten. This sample was taken from a study of naive and memory T cell subsets. General observations from the study: Gini index rose across naive, CM, EM and EMRA in CD4 and CD8. Possibly reflecting memory cells re-expressing CD45RA, a few larger clonotypes occurred in naive repertoires, especially CD8.

Sequencing was carried out using naive CD8+ T cells from blood. The source is a human donor in good health. The genes are TRBV29-1 and TRBJ1-2, with D perhaps TRBD1 (5 bases). CDR3 protein: CSVERPRDYGYTF. The CDR3 DNA is TGCAGCGTGGAACGTCCCAGGGACTATGGCTACACCTTC.